The 27 T cell receptor beta chains reported below all come from one sample, sequenced in a study of blood T cells in healthy people across ages (dated by TCRdb to the mid-2010s). Library preparation was by 5' RACE. The sequencer was an Illumina HiSeq 2500. A second 7 to 11 cycle PCR used a sample-barcoded 5' primer and a J-beta primer mix. TCRdb reprocessed the public reads (quality trimming at Q25 with fastp, clone calling with MiXCR) and kept in-frame beta chains. Each entry merges the rows of one CDR3 protein and shows their most common DNA and genes. This sample has 1.5 million to 2 million distinct CDR3 sequences in its table, and about 50% of those were observed once. The ten largest clones add up to less than 2.5% of the sample. The sample taken for sequencing was blood. The receptors stem from a woman in her thirties or forties in good health.

In its sample, this clonotype was seen a few times. This sequence joins TRBV7-3 and TRBJ2-6; D is possibly TRBD2 (6 bases). Deletions cut 1 base from V and 1 base from J, with 8 bases between. This CDR3 spans 16 amino acids. Germline CDR1 is SGHTA and CDR2 is FQGTGA. CDR3 sequence reads: CASSLMGGSGANVLTF. CDR3 nucleotide sequence: TGTGCCAGCAGCTTAATGGGGGGATCTGGGGCCAACGTCCTGACTTTC.

The rearrangement joins TRBV20-1 to TRBJ2-1; TRBD2 agrees at 12 bases. V lost 1 base and J lost 7; bases outside the gene matches: 14. CDR1 DFQATT and CDR2 SNEGSKA come from the germline V gene (reference sequence). The CDR3 is 18 residues long. The CDR3: CSARGRTSGVARWNEQFF. The CDR3 DNA follows: TGCAGTGCTAGAGGGCGGACTAGCGGGGTGGCTCGGTGGAATGAGCAGTTCTTC.

The rearrangement joins TRBV4-1 to TRBJ1-6; D may be TRBD1 (6 bases). CDR3 length equals 17 residues. The V end was cut by 0 bases, the J end by 4 bases, with 13 bases between. Looked up from germline, CDR1 is MGHRA and CDR2 is YSYEKL. CDR3 sequence reads: CASSQEPAGVYNSPLHF. The CDR3 nucleotides read TGCGCCAGCAGCCAAGAGCCGGCAGGGGTTTATAATTCACCCCTCCACTTT.

This clonotype has a handful of counts. The chain is built from TRBV10-3 and TRBJ2-1; TRBD1 agrees at 8 bases. CDR1 is ENHRY, CDR2 SYGVKD, per germline. The length of the CDR3 is 13 residues. The V segment lost 9 bases and the J segment 7 bases; nucleotides outside the gene matches: 8. The CDR3 region is CAIRTGQRNEQFF. CDR3 DNA sequence: TGTGCCATTCGGACAGGGCAGAGGAATGAGCAGTTCTTC.

The genes are TRBV6-2 or TRBV6-3 and TRBJ2-1, with TRBD2 matching over 10 bases. After removal of 10 bases from V and 7 bases from J, the junction contained 10 bases not matched to a gene. In germline, CDR1 is MNHEY, CDR2 SVGEGT. CDR3 length equals 14 residues. The CDR3 spells CATYERGGENEQFF. Here the CDR3 DNA reads TGTGCCACCTATGAGCGGGGGGGTGAGAATGAGCAGTTCTTC.

The rearrangement joins TRBV6-7 to TRBJ2-7, with unresolved D. TRBV6-7 is noted as an ORF with a role that remains uncertain. Trimming pared 2 bases from V and 3 bases from J, leaving 8 bases between. This CDR3 has 13 residues. CDR3 amino acids: CASSYQDGYEQYF. CDR3 coding DNA: TGTGCCAGCAGTTACCAGGACGGCTACGAGCAGTACTTC.

This clonotype was counted only a few times. The CDR3 region is CASSPPASGANVLTF. Here the CDR3 DNA reads TGTGCCAGCAGCCCACCAGCAAGTGGGGCCAACGTCCTGACTTTC. V is TRBV7-2 and J is TRBJ2-6; no clear D gene. Germline CDR1 reads SGHTA; CDR2 reads FQGNSA. The V end lost 5 bases, the J end lost 3 bases, and 11 bases lay between the germline ends. The CDR3 is made up of 15 amino acids. Filled out from reference TRBV7-2 and TRBJ2-6, the complete variable domain reads GAGVSQSPSNKVTEKGKDVELRCDPISGHTALYWYRQSLGQGLEFLIYFQGNSAPDKSGLPSDRFSAERTGGSVSTLTIQRTQQEDSAVYLCASSPPASGANVLTFGAGSRLTVL.

This clonotype has a handful of counts. V and J are TRBV5-6 and TRBJ2-5; 7 bases are a match to TRBD1. The CDR3 extends over 15 amino acids. The V gene end was trimmed by 5 bases and the J gene end by 2 bases; junction bases not matched to a gene: 9. Germline CDR1 reads SGHDT; CDR2 reads YYEEEE. CDR3 in amino acids: CASSDRVPLQETQYF. CDR3 in DNA: TGTGCCAGCAGTGACAGGGTTCCCCTTCAAGAGACCCAGTACTTC.

This clonotype was seen only a few times. The V gene is TRBV5-1, the J gene TRBJ2-1, with D unclear. The CDR3 extends over 13 amino acids. Trimming removed 0 bases from V and 7 bases from J, with 8 bases in between. Germline lookup yields CDR1 SGHRS and CDR2 YFSETQ. The CDR3 sequence is CASSLVIGNEQFF. CDR3 bases: TGCGCCAGCAGCTTGGTTATCGGAAATGAGCAGTTCTTC.

The chain has TRBV25-1 and TRBJ2-5, with 14 nucleotides matching TRBD2. The CDR3 extends over 14 amino acids. CDR1 is MGHDK and CDR2 is SYGVNS in the germline V gene. J gave up 11 bases and V 6 bases, and 8 bases lay outside the gene matches. The CDR3 region has the DNA TGTGCCAGCAGGACTAGCGGGGGGGACAATGAGCAGTACTTC. It yields the protein CASRTSGGDNEQYF.

This clonotype was detected once. CDR3 residues: CSALFYNEQYF. In DNA form, the CDR3 reads TGCAGTGCTCTCTTCTACAATGAGCAGTACTTC. V usage is TRBV20-1 and J usage is TRBJ2-7; D call uncertain. V was clipped by 5 bases and J by 7 bases, with 12 bases between them. CDR1 and CDR2 (germline): DFQATT, SNEGSKA (reference sequence). CDR3 length: 11 amino acids.

This clonotype came up a few times. The gene calls are TRBV4-3 and TRBJ1-2; D is unclear. CDR1 LGHNA and CDR2 YSLEER come from the germline V gene. This CDR3 has 13 amino acids. V was shortened by 1 base and J by 8 bases, with 11 bases between the two germline ends. The CDR3 sequence is CASSQGSRMGYTF. As DNA, the CDR3 is TGCGCCAGCAGCCAAGGGTCTAGAATGGGCTACACCTTC.

In this sample, this clonotype turned up once. This chain links TRBV20-1 with TRBJ2-3, with 7 bases matching TRBD1. The CDR3 consists of 15 residues. V shed 2 bases, J shed 2 bases, and the junction held 7 bases outside the gene matches. Germline CDR1 and CDR2: DFQATT and SNEGSKA (reference sequence). The CDR3 region is CSARTTGYATDTQYF. The CDR3 bases are TGCAGTGCTAGAACGACAGGGTATGCCACAGATACGCAGTATTTT.

This clonotype was seen only once. J is TRBJ2-1 and V is TRBV7-2; the D is unclear. There are 13 residues in the CDR3. V lost 2 bases and J 13 bases, leaving 15 bases between the germline ends. Germline CDR1 SGHTA, CDR2 FQGNSA. The CDR3 DNA reads TGTGCCAGCAGCTTAAAATCAACGGAGACCCAGTTCTTC. The encoded protein is CASSLKSTETQFF.

The chain joins TRBV29-1 to TRBJ1-2, with 7 positions matching TRBD1. With 3 bases clipped from V and 2 bases from J, the junction kept 9 bases outside the gene matches. CDR3 length: 15 residues. Germline-derived CDR1 and CDR2 are SQVTM and ANQGSEA. CDR3 in DNA: TGCAGCGTTGATGCGTTCGACAGGGAAAACTATGGCTACACCTTC. Encoded protein: CSVDAFDRENYGYTF.

This clonotype was seen only a few times. The rearrangement links TRBV6-2 or TRBV6-3 to TRBJ2-3; TRBD1 or TRBD2 may be the D gene (5 bases each). The CDR3 totals 15 residues. Germline loops: CDR1 MNHEY, CDR2 SVGEGT. Trimming left V 2 bases short and J 5 bases short, with 14 bases between. The CDR3 sequence: CASSYPLRDGDTQYF. The CDR3, as DNA: TGTGCCAGCAGTTACCCACTCCGGGACGGAGATACGCAGTATTTT.

The rearrangement joins TRBV5-1 to TRBJ1-2; 8 positions agree with TRBD1. There are 15 residues in the CDR3. Looked up from germline, CDR1 is SGHRS and CDR2 is YFSETQ. J gave up 3 bases and V 4 bases, and 8 bases lay outside the gene matches. The CDR3 region has the DNA TGCGCCAGCAGCGGAGGACAGGGTTGGGACTATGGCTACACCTTC. The encoded protein is CASSGGQGWDYGYTF. Full variable domain (rest looked up from reference TRBV5-1 and TRBJ1-2): KAGVTQTPRYLIKTRGQQVTLSCSPISGHRSVSWYQQTPGQGLQFLFEYFSETQRNKGNFPGRFSGRQFSNSRSEMNVSTLELGDSALYLCASSGGQGWDYGYTFGSGTRLTVV.

This clonotype was seen only a few times. V is TRBV7-2 and J is TRBJ1-2, with D perhaps TRBD1 (5 bases). Trimming shortened V by 1 base and J by 2 bases, and 11 bases separated the two germline ends. This CDR3 is built from 15 residues. The germline CDR1 and CDR2 sequences are SGHTA and FQGNSA. In DNA, the CDR3 is TGTGCCAGCAGCTTAGTCCCGCAGGGAAACTATGGCTACACCTTC. Its protein is CASSLVPQGNYGYTF.

There are a few counts of this clonotype. This chain connects TRBV9 to TRBJ2-5; 8 positions match TRBD2. The CDR3 has 16 amino acids. Germline loops: CDR1 SGDLS, CDR2 YYNGEE. The J segment lost 0 bases and the V segment lost 4 bases, leaving 8 bases of the junction unmatched. The chain's CDR3 is CASSSGRAGHQETQYF. The CDR3 DNA follows: TGTGCCAGCAGCTCCGGGAGGGCAGGTCACCAAGAGACCCAGTACTTC.

V gene TRBV6-1 combines with J gene TRBJ1-2; D perhaps matches TRBD1 (5 bases). This CDR3 is built from 13 residues. CDR1 is MNHNS and CDR2 is SASEGT in the germline V gene. The V and J ends lost 2 bases and 5 bases respectively, with 9 bases between them. In DNA form, the CDR3 reads TGTGCCAGCAGTGAAAGGGGATTGTATGGCTACACCTTC. Translation gives CASSERGLYGYTF.

The rearrangement uses TRBV27 and TRBJ2-3; 9 nucleotides match TRBD2. CDR3 length equals 16 residues. J lost 2 bases, V lost 5 bases, and 8 bases had no gene match. Per germline, CDR1 MNHEY and CDR2 SMNVEV (reference sequence). The CDR3 coding sequence is TGTGCCAGCAGTCCCGAGCTAGCGGGGACCACAGATACGCAGTATTTT. The encoded protein is CASSPELAGTTDTQYF.

The rearrangement uses TRBV15 and TRBJ1-6; D unclear. CDR3 length: 15 amino acids. Deletions cut 1 base from V and 7 bases from J, with 11 bases between. Germline-derived CDR1 and CDR2 are LNHNV and YYDKDF (reference sequence). The CDR3 DNA follows: TGTGCCACCAGCAGAGGAGGACCTGGGAATTCACCCCTCCACTTT. Translated: CATSRGGPGNSPLHF.

The rearrangement links TRBV12-3 or TRBV12-4 to TRBJ1-4; no firm D call. Trimming shortened V by 8 bases and J by 8 bases, and 15 bases separated the two germline ends. CDR3 length: 13 amino acids. CDR3 DNA sequence: TGTGCCAGCGAACCGGGCTTGGGGGAAAAACTGTTTTTT. This translates into CASEPGLGEKLFF.

The table lists this clonotype with a few counts. The chain's CDR3 is CASSVVRGPYNEQFF. CDR3 DNA: TGTGCCAGCAGCGTAGTGCGGGGGCCATACAATGAGCAGTTCTTC. V is TRBV9 and J is TRBJ2-1, with D possibly being TRBD2 (7 bases). V was cut by 0 bases and J by 4 bases, with 11 bases left in between. This CDR3 has 15 amino acids. Germline V gives CDR1 SGDLS, CDR2 YYNGEE.

The table lists this clonotype with a few counts. CDR3 sequence: CASSPDSRQETQYF. CDR3 DNA: TGTGCCAGCAGCCCGGACTCCAGGCAAGAGACCCAGTACTTC. The chain is built from TRBV7-2 and TRBJ2-5; weak D call: TRBD2 (5 bases). The germline V gene has CDR1 SGHTA and CDR2 FQGNSA. V gave up 5 bases and J gave up 2 bases, with 12 bases separating them. The CDR3 covers 14 residues. The variable domain in full, completed from reference TRBV7-2 and TRBJ2-5, reads GAGVSQSPSNKVTEKGKDVELRCDPISGHTALYWYRQSLGQGLEFLIYFQGNSAPDKSGLPSDRFSAERTGGSVSTLTIQRTQQEDSAVYLCASSPDSRQETQYFGPGTRLLVL.

The V gene is TRBV6-5, the J gene TRBJ2-7, with D possibly being TRBD2 (5 bases). The end of the DNA is better explained by TRBJ2-5, so the J call may be wrong. In germline, CDR1 is MNHEY, CDR2 SVGAGI. The CDR3 length is 14 residues. The chain's CDR3 is CASSYGGLKETQYF. The CDR3 bases are TGTGCCAGCAGTTACGGAGGTTTGAAAGAGACCCAGTACTTC.

The chain carries TRBV10-3 and TRBJ2-5; 7 bases map to TRBD2. The CDR3 loop spans 13 amino acids. The germline V gene has CDR1 ENHRY and CDR2 SYGVKD. V dropped 8 bases and J dropped 6; count of bases not matched to a gene: 9. The CDR3 DNA sequence: TGTGCCATCTGGCAGGGAGCGGGGAAGACCCAGTACTTC. Protein: CAIWQGAGKTQYF.